One T cell receptor beta chain is described in this entry. Germline-derived CDR1 and CDR2 are KGHSH and LQKENI. The CDR3 loop spans 14 amino acids. Trimming left V 4 bases short and J 0 bases short, with 7 bases between. Authors' processing steps: Quantification of nucleated cells was approximated via reference gene primer amplification. Here immunoSEQ multiplex PCR was the method, and the copy in TCRdb shows in-frame clones only, minus some. V, J and clone size are those of that table, while D and trimming were read from the DNA. The repertoire consists of about 200,000 clones, with over 75% occurring once and the leading ten covering approximately 5.3%. The data originate from a study of blood T cell repertoires in COVID-19. Across the whole study: Italy, Spain and the United States were the sources of the convalescent and acute COVID-19 samples. T cells, B-cell-depleted T cells, or PBMCs provided the cDNA or gDNA that served as material.

The sequence derives from a human donor in a cohort sampled during active COVID-19. The sample was peripheral blood. V usage is TRBV18 and J usage is TRBJ1-5; TRBD1 might be the D (6 bases). The CDR3 nucleotides are TGTGCCAGCTCACAGGGGGTTAGCAATCAGCCCCAGCATTTT. Residues: CASSQGVSNQPQHF.